These 10 T cell receptor beta chains came from one sample sequenced in a study of CD8+ T cells in alopecia areata. Extraction and reverse transcription of RNA yielded cDNA as the sequencing template. Generated by immunoSEQ multiplex PCR, the TCRdb table keeps only in-frame clones and is missing some. The sample carries about 4,400 clones, about three fifths recorded once. Treatment reported: oral pan-JAK inhibitor, 5-10 mg twice daily. Peripheral blood and lesional scalp punch biopsies were taken from alopecia areata patients. The source was skin, collected at week 4, from a patient treated with tofacitinib. These receptors were taken from a human donor with alopecia areata.

This clone has only one observation. This chain uses TRBV30 with TRBJ2-7; 7 bases map to TRBD2. Germline lookup yields CDR1 GTSNPN and CDR2 SVGIG (reference sequence). The length of the CDR3 is 13 residues. Unmatched junction bases numbered 5, after V lost 4 bases and J lost 2 bases. The chain's CDR3 is CAWTKGTTYEQYF. The CDR3 coding sequence is TGTGCCTGGACCAAAGGGACTACCTACGAGCAGTACTTC.

This clone was observed a few times. The chain links TRBV7-9 to TRBJ2-7, with D maybe TRBD2 (6 bases). This CDR3 is 15 amino acids long. V lost 5 bases and J lost 1, with 15 bases in between. CDR1 and CDR2 (germline): SEHNR, FQNEAQ (reference sequence). In nucleotides, the CDR3 is TGTGCCAGCAGCCCATCCGGGGGTTATTCCTACGAGCAGTACTTC. The encoded protein is CASSPSGGYSYEQYF.

About this clone: It may be a read error: a sequence one base away is much more abundant. The gene calls are TRBV11-1 and TRBJ2-7; D remains ambiguous. The germline V gene has CDR1 SGHAT and CDR2 FQDESV (reference sequence). Deletions cut 6 bases from V and 3 bases from J, with 15 bases between. This CDR3 is built from 14 residues. The CDR3: CASSSGGNYYEQYF. In DNA, the CDR3 is TGTGCCAGCAGTAGTGGTGGCAATTACTACGAGCAGTACTTC.

The chain is built from TRBV5-4 and TRBJ2-3; D may be TRBD1 or TRBD2 (5 bases each). CDR3 length: 12 residues. Deletions cut 3 bases from V and 9 bases from J, with 11 bases between. CDR1 and CDR2 (germline): SGHNT, YYREEE (reference sequence). The CDR3 loop reads CASSSGPGTQYF. The DNA of the CDR3 is TGTGCCAGCAGCTCGGGACCCGGAACGCAGTATTTT.

The V gene is TRBV7-9, the J gene TRBJ1-5; the match to TRBD1 covers 12 bases. The CDR3 totals 16 residues. Germline V gives CDR1 SEHNR, CDR2 FQNEAQ (reference sequence). V was clipped by 4 bases and J by 3 bases; unmatched bases: 4. Here the CDR3 DNA reads TGTGCCAGCAGCTACGGGGGACAGGGGGCCAATCAGCCCCAGCATTTT. This sequence encodes CASSYGGQGANQPQHF. Combining the CDR3 with reference TRBV7-9 and TRBJ1-5 gives the whole variable domain DTGVSQNPRHKITKRGQNVTFRCDPISEHNRLYWYRQTLGQGPEFLTYFQNEAQLEKSRLLSDRFSAERPKGSFSTLEIQRTEQGDSAMYLCASSYGGQGANQPQHFGDGTRLSIL.

The chain couples TRBV4-3 to TRBJ1-2, with a possible D match to TRBD1 (5 bases). Germline-derived CDR1 and CDR2 are LGHNA and YSLEER. This CDR3 is built from 17 residues. Trimming pared 0 bases from V and 8 bases from J, leaving 22 bases between. CDR3 loop: CASSQDHAGRLQLGYTF. CDR3 DNA sequence: TGCGCCAGCAGCCAAGATCACGCAGGGAGATTACAGTTGGGCTACACCTTC.

V is TRBV7-9 and J is TRBJ2-7, with D maybe TRBD1 (6 bases). The CDR3 consists of 15 residues. Trimming shortened V by 6 bases and J by 0 bases, and 15 bases separated the two germline ends. Germline V CDR1 and CDR2: SEHNR, FQNEAQ (reference sequence). The DNA for the CDR3 is TGTGCCAGCAGGTCGGGGCCGGACAGCTCCTACGAGCAGTACTTC. This encodes CASRSGPDSSYEQYF.

For the CDR3, the DNA is TGTGCCAGCAGCTGGACTAGGGGCGAGCAGTACTTC. This encodes CASSWTRGEQYF. The gene calls are TRBV14 and TRBJ2-7; 7 positions agree with TRBD2. V lost 5 bases to trimming and J lost 6 bases; unmatched junction nucleotides: 4. Germline loops: CDR1 SGHDN, CDR2 FVKESK. The CDR3 totals 12 residues.

In this sample, this clone is large. The chain couples TRBV2 to TRBJ1-5; 7 bases line up with TRBD1. V was pared by 6 bases and J by 6 bases, with 11 bases of the junction left unmatched. CDR3 size: 15 residues. Germline CDR1 reads SNHLY; CDR2 reads FYNNEI. In DNA form, the CDR3 reads TGTGCCAGCAGCGCCTACGACAGGGCAGTTCAGCCCCAGCATTTT. Translated, it gives CASSAYDRAVQPQHF.

The rearrangement joins TRBV10-3 to TRBJ2-1; a possible D gene is TRBD2 (6 bases). Germline V gives CDR1 ENHRY, CDR2 SYGVKD. With 0 bases removed from V and 15 bases from J, the gap between germline ends came to 15 bases. The CDR3 contains 13 residues. CDR3 nucleotides: TGTGCCATCAGTGAGTCGATGGGGGACTCGGTGTTCTTC. Its translation is CAISESMGDSVFF.